The present entry profiles one TCR beta chain with its context. Its antigen is unidentified. These data belong to a study of CD8 T cells in ankylosing spondylitis. TCRdb reprocessed the 5' RACE reads via MiXCR and lists one record per CDR3 protein. This sample has some 800,000 distinct CDR3 sequences, with approximately 12% found just once. Study-wide results and limits: Characteristic of ankylosing spondylitis blood, it appeared, was a TCR beta motif comprising roughly 8 highly homologous variants. The study looked at matched synovial fluid samples from ankylosing spondylitis patients. Disease-linked clones were reported to be significantly enriched there. Several of the motif variants were reported before in synovial fluid and blood from reactive arthritis.

The sample was blood, either unsorted or a sorted T cell fraction (not recorded which). The TCR comes from a male donor with ankylosing spondylitis.

The CDR3 loop reads CASSLASRQGSNEQYF. CDR3 nucleotides: TGCGCCAGCAGCTTGGCCTCAAGACAGGGGAGCAACGAGCAGTACTTC. V gene TRBV5-1 combines with J gene TRBJ2-7, with 8 bases matching TRBD1. There are 16 residues in the CDR3. Germline V CDR1 and CDR2: SGHRS, YFSETQ. Trimming took 0 bases from V and 5 from J; bases not matched to a gene: 10.